This TCR beta chain derives from a study of CD8+ T cells in alopecia areata (dated by TCRdb to 2016 to 2019). Background for the entire study: The treated patients, all with moderate-to-severe alopecia areata, were enrolled in an open-label pilot trial of oral tofacitinib given at 5 to 10 mg twice daily. Patients received tofacitinib for 6 to 18 months and were then followed off drug for 6 months to check for delayed response and recurrence. In treated patients, disease severity was measured using the SALT score, which gives the percentage of scalp surface area affected. The study used high-throughput TCRbeta sequencing to examine T cell clonal expansion in alopecia areata, in both the C3H/HeJ mouse model and human patients. Human TCRbeta sequencing covered scalp tissue and sorted CD4+ and CD8+ peripheral blood T cells from patchy and totalis/universalis alopecia areata patients and healthy controls. Biopsies were taken from tofacitinib-treated patients at baseline and at 4 and 24 weeks of treatment, and a later scalp biopsy was taken in several of the tofacitinib-treated patients. Scalp clonality was compared across normal scalp (n=4), patchy alopecia areata scalp (n=8), and alopecia totalis/universalis scalp (n=8). RNA was obtained with the PAXgene miRNA kit for fixed scalp, the miRNeasy kit for PBMCs, and the RNeasy kit for mouse skin. TCRbeta CDR3 regions were amplified by immunoSEQ multiplex PCR using 35 Vbeta forward and 13 Jbeta reverse primers. Findings and caveats that apply to the study as a whole: Scalp clonality and the number of expanded CD8+ clones among the top 100 scalp clones were significantly decreased by tofacitinib. Because the treated cohort was small and included a single nonresponder, larger studies are needed to assess links between baseline CD8+ expansion and response. Lesional scalp, especially in alopecia totalis/universalis, showed higher clonality and more expanded CD8+ clones than normal scalp, suggesting antigenic drive. Unlike mouse skin, which is dominated by gammadelta T cells, normal human skin has resident alphabeta T cells that are also sequenced, and this complicates analysis of the scalp TCR repertoire. During tofacitinib treatment, many expanded lesional clones remained in scalp and blood, and this persistence may partly explain relapse after treatment is stopped. Shared TCR sequences between patients were less evident than in mice, which may be partly attributable to HLA diversity in the patient population.

CDR1 PRHDT and CDR2 FYEKMQ were looked up in the germline V gene (reference sequence). Trimming removed 7 bases from V and 4 bases from J, leaving 12 bases between the germline ends. Measured from the cysteine to the phenylalanine, the CDR3 is 13 residues long. Only the CDR3 part of the read is kept: 39 bases, read in frame from the first base. Reading the label with the study, this specimen's time point is: around 24 weeks on oral tofacitinib. The treatment or condition label, as the study defines it: oral pan-JAK inhibitor, 5-10 mg twice daily. From alopecia areata patients, peripheral blood was collected along with lesional scalp punch biopsies. PBMCs were isolated by density centrifugation and stained for CD3, CD4 and CD8, and CD4+ and CD8+ T cells were sorted on a FACSAria. Comment on this clone: Its binding antigen is unknown. Base qualities are not recorded, but no much larger clone differs from it by a single base.

Library method: the immunoSEQ multiplex PCR assay. RNA was extracted from all samples and reverse transcribed into cDNA as template for TCR sequencing. First-strand cDNA was synthesized with SuperScript III using a 2:1 mix of oligo-dT and random hexamers. A synthetic immune receptor repertoire was used to assess amplification bias, and residual bias was removed computationally. The authors' analysis ran thus. After raw reads were preprocessed to remove errors, the CDR3 was defined following IMGT conventions as running from the conserved cysteine to phenylalanine. Clonality was computed as 1 minus the Shannon entropy, with the entropy normalized by log2 of the number of productive unique TCRs. Whether scalp clones were CD4 or CD8 was inferred by matching scalp TCRbeta sequences against CD4 and CD8 repertoires sorted from blood. TCRdb provides this immuneACCESS table in a form limited to in-frame rearrangements. Some clones are lacking; in checked studies, under half of them reflect an unresolved V gene, and why the rest are absent is not known. For V, J and clone size, that table is used; D and trimming come from the DNA. Across this sample there are some 180,000 clones, with approximately 53% seen only once. Less than 14% of the sample is held by the ten biggest clonotypes.

This TCR came from a human donor with alopecia areata. The rearranged chain carries TRBV13 and TRBJ2-3; the D gene cannot be resolved reliably. The starting material was CD8+ T cells sorted from blood, obtained at week 24, from a patient treated with tofacitinib. The CDR3 region reads CASTVAYSDTQYF. The DNA sequence follows: TGTGCCAGCACCGTGGCGTATTCAGATACGCAGTATTTT.